The 28 T cell receptor beta chains below all came from one sample that was sequenced in a study of T cell clonality in common variable immunodeficiency. These receptors are not linked to any known antigen. Overall study results and limits: In common variable immunodeficiency, TCR beta chains reportedly carried fewer deletions and N-nucleotide insertions.

Sequencing used immunoSEQ multiplex PCR; TCRdb keeps in-frame clones, though not all of them. There are roughly 30,000 clones in the sample, none observed a single time. The sequenced material came from peripheral blood mononuclear cells. Receptors were obtained from a human donor with common variable immunodeficiency.

The table lists this clone with a few counts. The read ends 3 residues before the CDR3 terminus; that terminus is restored from the germline J gene. J is TRBJ2-5 and V is TRBV19; 8 positions match TRBD2. Germline V gives CDR1 LNHDA, CDR2 SQIVND (reference sequence). V shed 2 bases, J shed 5 bases, and the junction held 7 bases outside the gene matches. The CDR3 contains 15 residues. CDR3 amino acids: CASSISTGGGETQYF. Partial CDR3 DNA: TGTGCCAGTAGTATATCGACAGGCGGGGGGGAGACC.

As regards this clone: The read stops 3 residues short of the end of the CDR3; the missing end is completed from the germline J gene. This rearrangement joins TRBV11-2 to TRBJ1-2; 7 positions match TRBD1. Germline-derived CDR1 and CDR2 are SGHAT and FQNNGV. J was trimmed by 2 bases and V by 6 bases; bases with no gene match: 3. This CDR3 has 13 residues. CDR3 protein: CASRKQGNYGYTF. Incomplete CDR3 DNA: TGTGCCAGCAGAAAACAGGGGAACTATGGC.

This clone showed up many times. With the read ending 3 residues before the CDR3 end, the germline J gene is used to fill in that end. The V gene is TRBV4-1, the J gene TRBJ1-6, with 7 bases fitting TRBD1. CDR3 length: 14 residues. Losses at the gene ends were 5 bases for V and 10 bases for J; bases not matched to a gene: 8. Germline-derived CDR1 and CDR2 are MGHRA and YSYEKL. The DNA read from the CDR3 is TGCGCCAGCAGCTCTACAGGGGTCATCTCACCC. Translated, it gives CASSSTGVISP. The CDR3 as a whole reads CASSSTGVISPLHF.

This clone has ten or more counts. The CDR3 end falls 3 residues outside the read, so it is completed with the germline J gene. V and J are TRBV19 and TRBJ1-1; possible D gene TRBD1, 6 bases. Germline assignment: CDR1 LNHDA and CDR2 SQIVND (reference sequence). The CDR3 totals 11 residues. This CDR3 is CASSVSGVAFF. The CDR3 DNA, read in part, is TGTGCCAGTAGTGTTTCAGGGGTG.

As concerns this clone: Read sequence stops 3 residues before the CDR3 end, and the germline J gene provides the missing end. The chain couples TRBV18 to TRBJ2-7; 10 bases are a match to TRBD1. CDR3 size: 14 residues. CDR1 and CDR2 from the germline V gene are KGHSH and LQKENI. Unmatched junction bases numbered 4, after V lost 3 bases and J lost 5 bases. The sequenced part of the CDR3 DNA is TGTGCCAGCTCACCGGGACAGGGGATCAACGAG. Protein product: CASSPGQGINE. The CDR3 in its entirety is CASSPGQGINEQYF.

This clone occurred a few times. The read halts 3 residues ahead of the CDR3 end, with the missing end drawn from the germline J gene. The V call is TRBV2, the J call TRBJ1-2; 9 bases map to TRBD1. The CDR3 has 15 residues. V dropped 2 bases and J dropped 4; count of bases not matched to a gene: 5. CDR1 and CDR2 (germline): SNHLY, FYNNEI. The sequenced part of the CDR3 DNA is TGTGCCAGCAGTGAAAAGGGACAGGGTGTCTATGGC. Translation gives CASSEKGQGVYG. The whole CDR3 protein reads CASSEKGQGVYGYTF.

This clone was seen a few times. The covered CDR3 bases are TGTGCCAGCAGCCCACTCGGGACTAACACCGGGGAG. This sequence encodes CASSPLGTNTGE. The complete CDR3 sequence is CASSPLGTNTGELFF. V gene TRBV7-2 combines with J gene TRBJ2-2; D may be TRBD2 (6 bases). With the read ending 3 residues before the CDR3 end, the germline J gene is used to fill in that end. V dropped 5 bases and J dropped 2 bases, with 12 bases sitting between them. The germline CDR1 and CDR2 sequences are SGHTA and FQGNSA. The CDR3 sequence is 15 residues long.

This clone was detected a few times. The read finishes 3 residues shy of the CDR3 end, and the germline J gene is used to complete it. The chain employs TRBV19 and TRBJ1-1, with D tentatively TRBD1 (5 bases). The CDR3 covers 14 residues. Germline loops: CDR1 LNHDA, CDR2 SQIVND (reference sequence). The V gene lost 1 base and the J gene lost 5 bases, with 11 bases spanning the gap. CDR3 in amino acids: CASSIAPGSTEAFF. The CDR3 DNA, read in part, is TGTGCCAGTAGTATAGCTCCAGGGTCGACTGAA.

This clone has just a few counts. The read ends 3 residues before the CDR3 terminus; that terminus is restored from the germline J gene. The chain joins TRBV18 to TRBJ1-2; TRBD1 aligns across 7 bases. This CDR3 region has 13 residues. Germline V lookup: CDR1 KGHSH, CDR2 LQKENI. The ends lost 2 bases at V and 5 bases at J; junction bases unmatched: 2. This chain's CDR3 is CASSPWDSYGYTF. The CDR3 DNA, read in part, is TGTGCCAGCTCACCATGGGACAGTTATGGC.

This clone was counted ten times or more. The CDR3 end lies 3 residues beyond the end of the read and is filled in from the germline J gene. J is TRBJ2-1 and V is TRBV10-1; 8 bases line up with TRBD2. V was clipped by 8 bases and J by 2 bases; unmatched bases: 14. CDR3 size: 17 residues. Germline loops: CDR1 WNHNN, CDR2 SYGVQD (reference sequence). CDR3 DNA (partial): TGCGCCAGCCCCCGTAGCGGGGCAGAGGAGCCCTACAATGAG. This encodes CASPRSGAEEPYNE. The complete CDR3 sequence is CASPRSGAEEPYNEQFF.

Remarks on this clone: The read ends 3 residues before the CDR3 terminus; that terminus is restored from the germline J gene. V and J are TRBV19 and TRBJ1-6; 8 nucleotides match TRBD1. Germline values: CDR1 LNHDA, CDR2 SQIVND (reference sequence). The CDR3 has 15 amino acids. With V trimmed by 3 bases and J by 7 bases, 5 bases remained unmatched. CDR3 DNA, as far as it was read: TGTGCCAGTAGTATTGGGACAGGCCGAAATTCACCC. This sequence encodes CASSIGTGRNSP. The entire CDR3 protein reads CASSIGTGRNSPLHF.

Concerning this clone: The read gets to within 3 residues of the CDR3 end, and the germline J gene fills in the rest. This rearrangement joins TRBV6-2 or TRBV6-3 to TRBJ2-5; D may be TRBD2 (7 bases). The V end was cut by 2 bases, the J end by 5 bases, with 15 bases between. CDR3 size: 15 residues. Looked up from germline, CDR1 is MNHEY and CDR2 is SVGEGT. The DNA read from the CDR3 is TGTGCCAGCAGTTACGGGGGGGCTTCCGTCGAGACC. Translation: CASSYGGASVET. The CDR3 in its entirety is CASSYGGASVETQYF.

Remarks on this clone: The CDR3 goes on 3 residues after the read ends, and that part is filled in from the germline J gene. V gene TRBV5-1 combines with J gene TRBJ2-7, with TRBD2 as a possible D gene (6 bases). V dropped 3 bases and J dropped 2 bases, with 9 bases sitting between them. The CDR3 consists of 13 residues. The germline gives CDR1 SGHRS, CDR2 YFSETQ. The CDR3 spells CASSWTNPYEQYF. CDR3 bases read: TGCGCCAGCAGCTGGACTAACCCCTACGAG.

With respect to this clone: A read error may produce the germline difference seen at one junction end. The CDR3 end lies 3 residues beyond the end of the read and is filled in from the germline J gene. The gene calls are TRBV7-7 and TRBJ2-1; 7 bases are shared with TRBD2. The CDR3 has 15 residues. Germline CDR1 is SSHAT and CDR2 is FNYEAQ (reference sequence). The CDR3 reads CASSSGLVSYNEQFF. Partial CDR3 DNA: TGTGCTAGCAGCTCCGGACTAGTCTCATACAATGAG.

This clone was counted between two and nine times. The read finishes 3 residues shy of the CDR3 end, and the germline J gene is used to complete it. The chain uses TRBV18 and TRBJ1-1; D perhaps matches TRBD1 (5 bases). The CDR3 spans 14 residues. CDR1 and CDR2 (germline): KGHSH, LQKENI. V lost 0 bases and J lost 7, with 12 bases in between. The sequenced CDR3 bases are TGTGCCAGCTCACCACCATATCAGGGCGGTGAA. This translates into CASSPPYQGGE. The whole CDR3 region reads CASSPPYQGGEAFF.

Details on this clone: The CDR3 extends 3 residues past the end of the read, so its final part is completed from the germline J gene. The rearrangement links TRBV20-1 to TRBJ1-1; D perhaps matches TRBD1 (5 bases). Trimming pared 3 bases from V and 2 bases from J, leaving 16 bases between. Germline loops: CDR1 DFQATT, CDR2 SNEGSKA (reference sequence). The length of the CDR3 is 15 residues. CDR3 protein: CSARPETGSNTEAFF. CDR3 DNA (partial): TGCAGTGCTAGGCCGGAAACAGGCTCCAACACTGAA.

The DNA read from the CDR3 is TGTGCCAGCAGTGACCGGACAGGGGGCGTGGAGACC. The encoded protein is CASSDRTGGVET. The full CDR3 reads CASSDRTGGVETQYF. The rearrangement joins TRBV2 to TRBJ2-5, with TRBD1 matching 11 bases. The read is 3 residues too short to cover the CDR3 end, so that end is filled in from the germline J gene. The CDR3 length is 15 residues. The J segment lost 5 bases and the V segment lost 3 bases, leaving 5 bases of the junction unmatched. The germline CDR1 and CDR2 sequences are SNHLY and FYNNEI.

This clone was counted between two and nine times. The read stops 3 residues short of the end of the CDR3; the missing end is completed from the germline J gene. J is TRBJ1-6 and V is TRBV19; the D gene is possibly TRBD1 (5 bases). Germline V gene data show CDR1 as LNHDA and CDR2 as SQIVND (reference sequence). The CDR3 is 14 amino acids. V was trimmed by 5 bases and J by 7 bases, leaving 12 bases between them. CDR3 in amino acids: CASSSSGGNSPLHF. The sequenced part of the CDR3 DNA is TGTGCCAGTAGTTCGTCGGGGGGGAATTCACCC.

Note on this clone: The read halts 3 residues ahead of the CDR3 end, with the missing end drawn from the germline J gene. This rearrangement joins TRBV2 to TRBJ2-3; maybe TRBD1 (5 bases). Germline V gene data show CDR1 as SNHLY and CDR2 as FYNNEI. The CDR3 consists of 13 residues. Trimming shortened V by 3 bases and J by 2 bases, and 6 bases separated the two germline ends. Partial CDR3 DNA: TGTGCCAGCAGTGATGGGGCCACAGATACG. This translates into CASSDGATDT. The entire CDR3 protein is CASSDGATDTQYF.

Turning to this clone: The sequenced fragment ends 3 residues before the CDR3 boundary, so the rest is inferred from the germline J gene. The rearrangement uses TRBV7-8 and TRBJ1-5; 9 positions agree with TRBD1. Germline loops: CDR1 SGHVS, CDR2 FQNEAQ. This CDR3 spans 13 amino acids. The V segment lost 5 bases and the J segment 9 bases; nucleotides outside the gene matches: 5. CDR3 residues: CASSARQGGPQHF. The part of the CDR3 DNA that was read is TGTGCCAGCAGCGCCCGACAGGGGGGGCCC.

This clone appeared a few times. The CDR3 goes on 3 residues after the read ends, and that part is filled in from the germline J gene. The V call is TRBV7-9, the J call TRBJ1-6; 9 bases are shared with TRBD1. The V gene end was trimmed by 4 bases and the J gene end by 6 bases; junction bases not matched to a gene: 4. Germline CDR1 and CDR2: SEHNR and FQNEAQ (reference sequence). The CDR3 spans 15 residues. The CDR3 reads CASSSVTGGNSPLHF. The covered CDR3 bases are TGTGCCAGCAGCTCTGTGACAGGGGGTAATTCACCC.

The sequenced part of the CDR3 DNA is TGTGCCAGTAGTATAGTAGCGGGGGACGAG. This codes for CASSIVAGDE. The whole CDR3 protein is CASSIVAGDEQYF. The rearrangement joins TRBV19 to TRBJ2-7; TRBD2 aligns across 9 bases. The read gets to within 3 residues of the CDR3 end, and the germline J gene fills in the rest. CDR1 LNHDA and CDR2 SQIVND come from the germline V gene (reference sequence). V shed 1 base and J 5 bases; nucleotides not matched to a gene: 0. The CDR3 length is 13 residues. The full variable domain, with the rest looked up from reference TRBV19 and TRBJ2-7, is DGGITQSPKYLFRKEGQNVTLSCEQNLNHDAMYWYRQDPGQGLRLIYYSQIVNDFQKGDIAEGYSVSREKKESFPLTVTSAQKNPTAFYLCASSIVAGDEQYFGPGTRLTVT.

As regards this clone: The missing CDR3 end, 3 residues past where the read stops, is filled in from the germline J gene. The J gene is TRBJ2-5, the V gene TRBV7-8; TRBD2 aligns across 7 bases. Losses at the gene ends were 6 bases for V and 1 base for J; bases not matched to a gene: 8. This CDR3 has 15 residues. Germline CDR1 SGHVS, CDR2 FQNEAQ. The CDR3 loop is CASRGTGGGQETQYF. The CDR3 DNA, read in part, is TGTGCCAGCAGGGGAACGGGCGGGGGCCAAGAGACC.

This clone came up a few times. The read gets to within 3 residues of the CDR3 end, and the germline J gene fills in the rest. The J gene is TRBJ2-2, the V gene TRBV30; TRBD2 matches at 9 bases. The V gene's germline CDR1 is GTSNPN and CDR2 SVGIG (reference sequence). The junction had 7 bases not matched to a gene; V was cut back by 2 bases and J by 6 bases. The CDR3 is 15 amino acids. The CDR3 sequence: CAWSRAGGSAGELFF. The CDR3 DNA, read in part, is TGTGCCTGGAGTCGAGCGGGGGGAAGCGCCGGGGAG.

This clone was detected a few times. An end of the junction does not agree with germline; a read error may underlie this. Sequencing ends 3 residues short of the CDR3 end; the germline J gene provides the rest. This chain uses TRBV7-7 with TRBJ2-3; D is possibly TRBD1 or TRBD2 (6 bases each). The CDR3 is made up of 17 amino acids. The germline CDR1 and CDR2 sequences are SSHAT and FNYEAQ (reference sequence). The DNA read from the CDR3 is TGTGCTAGCAGCTTAGGAGGGGGTATTACGGGCACAGATACG. This sequence encodes CASSLGGGITGTDT. The complete CDR3 sequence is CASSLGGGITGTDTQYF.

This clone was counted a few times. The CDR3 end falls 3 residues outside the read, so it is completed with the germline J gene. The genes are TRBV7-6 and TRBJ1-4, with D possibly being TRBD1 (5 bases). V was pared by 5 bases and J by 3 bases, with 13 bases between. Germline CDR1 reads SGHVS; CDR2 reads FNYEAQ. The CDR3 is made up of 15 amino acids. Incomplete CDR3 DNA: TGTGCCAGCAGCCTCTCCTGGGACTCTAATGAAAAA. Translated: CASSLSWDSNEK. The full CDR3 sequence reads CASSLSWDSNEKLFF.

A few counts support this clone. The CDR3 is cut off 3 residues early in the read; its end comes from the germline J gene. V usage is TRBV18 and J usage is TRBJ1-2; perhaps TRBD1 as D (6 bases). Germline V gives CDR1 KGHSH, CDR2 LQKENI. Trimming left V 2 bases short and J 7 bases short, with 14 bases between. The CDR3 length is 14 residues. The part of the CDR3 DNA that was read is TGTGCCAGCTCACCAAACAGGGAATCTGCTGGC. As protein: CASSPNRESAG. The CDR3 in full is CASSPNRESAGYTF.

In the case of this clone: Sequencing ends 3 residues short of the CDR3 end; the germline J gene provides the rest. Other nucleotide sequences in the sample specify the same CDR3. The chain combines TRBV6-2 or TRBV6-3 with TRBJ2-1; D is perhaps TRBD2 (7 bases). The CDR3 contains 15 residues. V was pared by 2 bases and J by 3 bases, with 11 bases between. Germline V gene data show CDR1 as MNHEY and CDR2 as SVGEGT. The sequenced CDR3 bases are TGTGCCAGCAGTTACCAAGGGGGGGGCTACAATGAG. Amino acid sequence: CASSYQGGGYNE. The whole CDR3 sequence reads CASSYQGGGYNEQFF.